The entry below gives a single T cell receptor (beta chain) sequence along with its context. The antigen is undetermined. CDR3 length: 12 residues. Germline V CDR1 and CDR2: MNHNS, SASEGT. Between the trimmed V and J ends, which lost 6 bases and 6 bases, there was a span of 12 bases. Survey-level resolution applied to immunoSEQ assay v3.0. Produced via immunoSEQ multiplex PCR; TCRdb's table is partial and in-frame only. The sample shows 12,000 or so clones, around 79% of them seen only once. The data stem from a study of long-term antiretroviral therapy in people with HIV. Study-wide background: The earliest samples came from an era when ART typically awaited falling CD4 counts.

The study's findings and limits: Versus controls, repertoires in people with HIV had narrower CDR3 length ranges.

None of the participants with HIV were treated outside the United States. The chain has TRBV6-1 and TRBJ2-7; D possibly corresponds to TRBD2 (5 bases). The input for sequencing was unsorted PBMCs, taken 3.1 years before starting antiretroviral therapy. The sequence was obtained from a man between 35 and 55 years old with HIV. The CDR3, as DNA: TGTGCCAGCAGGGGGAGTCATTTCGAGCAGTACTTC. Its protein product is CASRGSHFEQYF.